This TCR beta chain was identified in a study of blood T cell repertoires in COVID-19. Turning to the study itself: Italy, Spain and the United States were the sources of the convalescent and acute COVID-19 samples. The analysed material was cDNA or gDNA that came from T cells, B-cell-depleted T cells, or PBMCs.

Original analysis: Estimation of nucleated cell counts was performed using reference gene primer amplification. The assay was immunoSEQ multiplex PCR, and TCRdb's table has in-frame clones only and misses some. V and J calls and clone size are copied from that table; D and trimming were computed from the DNA. The table records just over 50,000 clones, 85% to 90% of them present only once. CDR3 length equals 13 residues. V trimming: 11 bases; J trimming: 6 bases; junction bases outside the gene matches: 12. From germline, CDR1 is LGHDT and CDR2 YNNKEL (reference sequence). The V call is TRBV3-1 (or the pseudogene TRBV3-2), the J call TRBJ2-7, with TRBD2 identical over 8 bases. Specimen: peripheral blood. The clonotype comes from a man older than 75 with active COVID-19. The CDR3 region has the DNA TGTGCCTCGGGGGGTGGTAGCGGGACCGAGCAGTACTTC. Translated: CASGGGSGTEQYF.